Shown below are 15 T cell receptor beta chains from a single sample sequenced in a study of regulatory T cells in long-lasting Graves disease. The authors built TCR beta libraries using iRepertoire HTBI primers and Arm-PCR of CDR3 regions. TCRdb reprocessed the multiplex PCR reads via MiXCR and lists one record per CDR3 protein. The profile shows fewer than 350,000 distinct CDR3 sequences, over 15% of them singletons. This sample's time point: newly diagnosed GD, antithyroid drugs for less than 3 months. PBMC RNA was the source of the TCR library. Sequences were derived from peripheral blood mononuclear cells (PBMCs), sampled at new diagnosis, from a patient treated with antithyroid drugs. Receptors were obtained from a female donor with Graves disease.

Worth noting for this clonotype: Possible read error: a much larger clone is one base away. The chain couples TRBV9 to TRBJ2-5; either TRBD1 or TRBD2 may fit D (6 bases each). The CDR3 spans 17 residues. In germline, CDR1 is SGDLS, CDR2 YYNGEE. The chain's CDR3 is CASHPSSGGGNQGTQYF. CDR3 sequence (DNA): TGTGCCAGCCACCCCTCTTCCGGGGGCGGGAACCAAGGGACCCAGTACTTC.

This clonotype was picked up many times. The J gene is TRBJ1-2, the V gene TRBV2; the D is unclear. V lost 3 bases and J 8 bases, leaving 7 bases between the germline ends. This CDR3 is built from 11 residues. In germline, CDR1 is SNHLY, CDR2 FYNNEI. CDR3 sequence: CASSERGGYTF. DNA for the CDR3: TGTGCCAGCAGTGAGCGTGGCGGCTACACCTTC.

In its sample, this clonotype was seen many times. This chain connects TRBV18 to TRBJ1-1; D is ambiguous. Trimming stripped 3 bases from V and 5 bases from J, with 10 bases between. The CDR3 runs 13 residues. The germline V gene encodes CDR1 KGHSH and CDR2 LQKENI. CDR3 sequence (DNA): TGTGCCAGCTCACCCCCCGAGCGGACTGAAGCTTTCTTT. This sequence encodes CASSPPERTEAFF.

Details on this clonotype: A read error is possible here, since a much larger clone lies one base away. The CDR3 loop is CASRPSGGGYEQFF. The CDR3 DNA reads TGTGCCAGCAGGCCATCAGGGGGAGGCTACGAGCAGTTCTTC. This chain joins TRBV12-3 or TRBV12-4 and TRBJ2-1; tentatively, D is TRBD1 (7 bases). The CDR3 is 14 residues long. V lost 6 bases to trimming and J lost 10 bases, with 19 bases between them.

Ten or more counts support this clonotype. This chain uses TRBV3-1 with TRBJ1-1; no clear D. CDR1 LGHDT and CDR2 YNNKEL come from the germline V gene (reference sequence). The CDR3 length is 15 residues. Trimming cost V 4 bases and J 3 bases, with 15 bases left between them. The DNA of the CDR3 is TGTGCCAGCAGCCGAGGGATGATTGGGGACACTGAAGCTTTCTTT. It codes for CASSRGMIGDTEAFF.

This clonotype was recorded many times. The J gene is TRBJ2-7, the V gene TRBV20-1; TRBD2 agrees at 13 bases. Germline V gives CDR1 DFQATT, CDR2 SNEGSKA (reference sequence). The CDR3 sequence is 17 residues long. V was clipped by 0 bases and J by 5 bases; unmatched bases: 10. As DNA, the CDR3 is TGCAGTGCTAGAGATCCCTCTGGGACTAGCGGGAAGGACGAGCAGTACTTC. As protein: CSARDPSGTSGKDEQYF.

This clonotype came up many times. The rearrangement joins TRBV13 to TRBJ2-3; D may correspond to TRBD1 or TRBD2 (5 bases each). V was shortened by 5 bases and J by 2 bases, with 14 bases between the two germline ends. This CDR3 has 15 amino acids. Germline-derived CDR1 and CDR2 are PRHDT and FYEKMQ (reference sequence). CDR3 residues: CASSARDPYTDTQYF. The DNA for the CDR3 is TGTGCCAGCAGCGCCCGGGACCCGTACACAGATACGCAGTATTTT.

This clonotype was counted at least ten times. V is TRBV20-1 and J is TRBJ1-6; D is unresolved. Trimming took 4 bases from V and 9 from J, leaving 19 bases between them. The CDR3 runs 15 residues. Germline loops: CDR1 DFQATT, CDR2 SNEGSKA (reference sequence). The DNA of the CDR3 is TGCAGTGCTACGCGTAGGATAGGAGAGGTTTCACCCCTCCACTTT. It yields the protein CSATRRIGEVSPLHF.

This clonotype came up many times. This chain links TRBV10-2 with TRBJ2-1; 7 bases fit TRBD2. V dropped 2 bases and J dropped 0; count of bases not matched to a gene: 1. The CDR3 runs 15 residues. From germline, CDR1 is WSHSY and CDR2 SAAADI. Here the CDR3 DNA reads TGCGCCAGCAGTGAGCGCGGGAGCTCCTACAATGAGCAGTTCTTC. It specifies CASSERGSSYNEQFF.

This clonotype was observed at least ten times. The rearrangement joins TRBV6-1 to TRBJ2-5; possibly TRBD1 or TRBD2 for D (5 bases each). Trimming pared 8 bases from V and 5 bases from J, leaving 9 bases between. Germline values: CDR1 MNHNS, CDR2 SASEGT. This CDR3 contains 11 residues. The CDR3 sequence is CASLWGETQYF. The CDR3 region has the DNA TGTGCCAGCTTGTGGGGGGAGACCCAGTACTTC.

This chain uses TRBV7-9 with TRBJ2-3; the D gene is possibly TRBD1 (5 bases). V was pared by 2 bases and J by 0 bases, with 12 bases between. CDR3 length equals 16 residues. The germline V gene has CDR1 SEHNR and CDR2 FQNEAQ (reference sequence). The CDR3 reads CASSLSGAASTDTQYF. The CDR3 nucleotides read TGTGCCAGCAGCTTAAGTGGGGCCGCTAGCACAGATACGCAGTATTTT.

This clonotype was recorded at least ten times. The chain links TRBV29-1 to TRBJ2-7; the match to TRBD1 covers 10 bases. CDR3 length: 12 residues. With 6 bases clipped from V and 6 bases from J, the junction kept 5 bases outside the gene matches. Per germline, CDR1 SQVTM and CDR2 ANQGSEA. The CDR3 nucleotides are TGCAGCGTCCGACAGGGGGCAAGCGAGCAGTACTTC. Protein sequence: CSVRQGASEQYF.

This clonotype turned up a few times. CDR3: CASSQDRFARLPGPSDEQFF. The CDR3 DNA is TGTGCCAGCAGCCAAGATCGCTTCGCAAGATTGCCAGGACCCTCCGATGAGCAGTTCTTC. The rearrangement joins TRBV4-2 to TRBJ2-1; D not resolved. Germline V lookup: CDR1 LGHNA, CDR2 YNFKEQ. V shed 0 bases and J shed 8 bases, with 29 bases lying between them. The CDR3 has 20 amino acids.

The V and J genes are TRBV28 and TRBJ1-5; 9 bases align to TRBD1. CDR1 is MDHEN, CDR2 SYDVKM, per germline. With 6 bases clipped from V and 0 bases from J, the junction kept 6 bases outside the gene matches. The CDR3 is 16 residues long. The CDR3 loop reads CASRSPGQGSNQPQHF. DNA for the CDR3: TGTGCCAGCAGATCTCCGGGACAGGGTAGCAATCAGCCCCAGCATTTT.

This sequence joins TRBV19 and TRBJ2-5; 11 bases align to TRBD2. Per germline, CDR1 LNHDA and CDR2 SQIVND (reference sequence). CDR3 length equals 15 residues. J was trimmed by 5 bases and V by 6 bases; bases with no gene match: 8. In nucleotides, the CDR3 is TGTGCCAGTAGGGCTAGCGGGAGGTCTTGGGAGACCCAGTACTTC. Encoded protein: CASRASGRSWETQYF.